The sequence of this T cell receptor beta chain was determined in a study of T cells in Graves' hyperthyroidism and ophthalmopathy. CDR3 length: 15 residues. Trimming took 5 bases from V and 0 from J, leaving 14 bases between them. Germline CDR1 and CDR2: MNHEY and SVGEGT. From RNA transcripts, TCR beta CDR3 regions were amplified. The study used the HTBI primer set for a first-round RT-PCR of the TCR CDR3. TCRdb reprocessed the multiplex PCR reads with MiXCR, giving one entry per CDR3 protein. The sample lists hundreds of thousands of distinct CDR3 sequences; 15% to 20% were seen once. Sequenced input: blood. The rearrangement links TRBV6-2 or TRBV6-3 to TRBJ2-7, with D maybe TRBD1 (6 bases). The receptor was isolated from a woman in her twenties or thirties with Graves' hyperthyroidism. This CDR3 reads CASSVGDKSSYEQYF. For the CDR3, the DNA is TGTGCCAGCAGTGTAGGGGACAAGAGCTCCTACGAGCAGTACTTC.